The rows below give T cell receptor beta chains drawn from one sample of a study of OX40 agonist ivuxolimab in advanced cancers. Sequencing used immunoSEQ multiplex PCR; TCRdb keeps in-frame clones, though not all of them. The table records tens of thousands of clones, 75% to 90% of them present only once. The specimen comprised CD4+ or CD8+ T cells sorted from blood, sampled in a trial of the OX40 agonist ivuxolimab. Every receptor here comes from an adult with an advanced solid tumor such as melanoma, head and neck, liver or kidney cancer. Both conserved end residues are part of each CDR3. The order of the fields is V gene, J gene, clone size, CDR3 protein. Not every row has a clone size; where given, it reads once, few, many or a size class.

V: TRBV9; J: TRBJ2-3; size: -; CDR3: CASSDRGGGSTDTQYF
V: TRBV29-1; J: TRBJ1-5; size: -; CDR3: CSVEENTFNQPQHF
V: TRBV5-1; J: TRBJ2-5; size: -; CDR3: CASSSTPQRGETQYF
V: TRBV2; J: TRBJ1-1; size: -; CDR3: CASRVQGTVTEAFF
V: TRBV7-3; J: TRBJ2-3; size: -; CDR3: CASSGQASTDTQYF
V: TRBV7-2; J: TRBJ1-1; size: -; CDR3: CASSFTFQGRRNTEAFF
V: TRBV4-1; J: TRBJ1-3; size: -; CDR3: CASSPGQGVDNTIYF
V: TRBV28; J: TRBJ1-1; size: -; CDR3: CASSLVVFLGLGERAEAFF
V: TRBV5-1; J: TRBJ2-5; size: -; CDR3: CASSRQGGHQETQYF
V: TRBV28; J: TRBJ1-1; size: -; CDR3: CASSPTRGLGTEAFF
V: TRBV6-5; J: TRBJ2-5; size: -; CDR3: CASSDEVARTQYF
V: TRBV27; J: TRBJ2-7; size: -; CDR3: CASSLLGGPSYEQYF
V: TRBV15; J: TRBJ2-7; size: -; CDR3: CATSREVRGEQYF
V: TRBV7-7; J: TRBJ2-3; size: -; CDR3: CASSLERCADTQYF
V: TRBV25-1; J: TRBJ1-3; size: few; CDR3: CASSEGGVGRSGNTIYF
V: TRBV30; J: TRBJ2-2; size: few; CDR3: CAWSKDRAGELFF
V: TRBV6-1; J: TRBJ1-6; size: few; CDR3: CASSELLGSRGALHF
V: TRBV4-1; J: TRBJ2-7; size: -; CDR3: CASSQLNTGTAYEQYF
V: TRBV30; J: TRBJ1-2; size: few; CDR3: CAWKVWQGATGGGYTF
V: TRBV5-1; J: TRBJ1-3; size: -; CDR3: CASSTTAASVGNTIYF
V: TRBV5-1; J: TRBJ2-7; size: -; CDR3: CASSPEAGLASAEQYF
V: TRBV30; J: TRBJ2-2; size: -; CDR3: CAWKQETNRELFF
V: TRBV4-1; J: TRBJ1-1; size: -; CDR3: CASSHMTGGSEAFF
V: TRBV30; J: TRBJ2-6; size: -; CDR3: CAWSDILDSSGANVLTF
V: TRBV19; J: TRBJ2-5; size: once; CDR3: CASSRVSQETQYF
V: TRBV5-6; J: TRBJ1-1; size: -; CDR3: CASRGGYTEAFF
V: TRBV7-2; J: TRBJ1-2; size: -; CDR3: CASRPVVGSYGYTF